This TCR beta chain was captured by sequencing in a study of blood T cell repertoires in COVID-19. This clone was seen once. Germline V lookup: CDR1 WNHNN, CDR2 SYGVQD (reference sequence). V was cut by 3 bases and J by 2 bases, with 11 bases left in between. CDR3 length equals 15 residues. Generated by immunoSEQ multiplex PCR, the TCRdb table keeps only in-frame clones and is missing some. This sample has about 230,000 clones, with 70% to 90% found just once. The V gene is TRBV10-1, the J gene TRBJ1-3; the D gene is possibly TRBD1 (5 bases). The specimen sequenced was peripheral blood. This receptor was taken from a man in his forties with acute or convalescent COVID-19. The CDR3 sequence is CASSDSGGAGNTIYF. The CDR3 DNA reads TGCGCCAGCAGTGATTCCGGAGGGGCTGGAAACACCATATATTTT.